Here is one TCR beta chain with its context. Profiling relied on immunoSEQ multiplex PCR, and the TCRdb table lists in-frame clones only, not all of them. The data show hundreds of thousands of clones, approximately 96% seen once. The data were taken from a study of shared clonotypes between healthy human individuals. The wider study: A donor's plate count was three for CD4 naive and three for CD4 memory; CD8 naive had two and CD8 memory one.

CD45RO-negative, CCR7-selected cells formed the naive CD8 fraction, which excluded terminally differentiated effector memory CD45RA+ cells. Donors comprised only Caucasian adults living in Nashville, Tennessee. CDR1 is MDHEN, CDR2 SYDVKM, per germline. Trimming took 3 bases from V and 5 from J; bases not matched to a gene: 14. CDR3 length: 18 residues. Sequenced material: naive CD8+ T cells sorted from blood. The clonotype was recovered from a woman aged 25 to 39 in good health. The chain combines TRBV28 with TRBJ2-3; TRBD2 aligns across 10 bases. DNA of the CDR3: TGTGCCAGCAGTTTGAGGTTGAGGAGCGGGAGGGCCGGAGATACGCAGTATTTT. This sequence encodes CASSLRLRSGRAGDTQYF. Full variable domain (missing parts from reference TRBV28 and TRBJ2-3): DVKVTQSSRYLVKRTGEKVFLECVQDMDHENMFWYRQDPGLGLRLIYFSYDVKMKEKGDIPEGYSVSREKKERFSLILESASTNQTSMYLCASSLRLRSGRAGDTQYFGPGTRLTVL.